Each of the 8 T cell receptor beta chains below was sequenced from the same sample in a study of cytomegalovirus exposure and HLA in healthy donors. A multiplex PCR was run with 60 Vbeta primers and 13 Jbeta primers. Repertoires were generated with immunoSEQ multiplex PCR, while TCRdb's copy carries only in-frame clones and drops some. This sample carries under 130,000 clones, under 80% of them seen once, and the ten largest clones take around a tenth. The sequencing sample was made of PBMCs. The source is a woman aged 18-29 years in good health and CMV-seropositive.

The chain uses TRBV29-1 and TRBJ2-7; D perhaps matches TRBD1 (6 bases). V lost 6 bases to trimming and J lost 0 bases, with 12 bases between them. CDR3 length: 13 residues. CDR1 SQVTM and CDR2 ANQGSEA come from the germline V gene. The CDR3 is CSVEQGSSYEQYF. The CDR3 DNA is TGCAGCGTAGAACAGGGAAGCTCCTACGAGCAGTACTTC.

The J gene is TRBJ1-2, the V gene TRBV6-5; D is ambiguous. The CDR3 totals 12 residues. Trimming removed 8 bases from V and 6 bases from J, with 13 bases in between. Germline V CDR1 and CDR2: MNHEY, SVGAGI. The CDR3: CASRSGENGYTF. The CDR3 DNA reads TGTGCCAGCCGCTCCGGGGAAAATGGCTACACCTTC.

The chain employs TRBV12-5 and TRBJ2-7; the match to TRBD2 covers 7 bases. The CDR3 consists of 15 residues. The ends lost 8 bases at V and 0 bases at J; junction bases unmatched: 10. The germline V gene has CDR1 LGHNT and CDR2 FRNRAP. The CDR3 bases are TGTGCTAGTTGGCCCCGTCTAGCGGACTCCTACGAGCAGTACTTC. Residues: CASWPRLADSYEQYF.

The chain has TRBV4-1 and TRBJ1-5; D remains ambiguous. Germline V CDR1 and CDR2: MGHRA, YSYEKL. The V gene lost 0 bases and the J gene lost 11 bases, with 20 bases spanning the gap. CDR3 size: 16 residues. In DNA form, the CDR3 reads TGCGCCAGCAGCCAAGACAAGTGGGCAGTCTCGAGGGCCCAGCATTTT. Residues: CASSQDKWAVSRAQHF.

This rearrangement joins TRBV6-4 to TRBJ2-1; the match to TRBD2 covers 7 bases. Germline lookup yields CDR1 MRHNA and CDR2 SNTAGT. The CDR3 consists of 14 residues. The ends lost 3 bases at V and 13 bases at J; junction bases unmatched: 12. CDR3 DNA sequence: TGTGCCAGCAGTGAAGGATCCGTTCCGGGAGGACAGTTCTTC. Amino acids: CASSEGSVPGGQFF.

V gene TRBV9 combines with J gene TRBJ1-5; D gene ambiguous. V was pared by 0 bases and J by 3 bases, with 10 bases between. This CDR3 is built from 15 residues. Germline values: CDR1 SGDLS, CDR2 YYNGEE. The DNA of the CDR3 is TGTGCCAGCAGCGTAGGCTCTATAGACAATCAGCCCCAGCATTTT. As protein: CASSVGSIDNQPQHF.

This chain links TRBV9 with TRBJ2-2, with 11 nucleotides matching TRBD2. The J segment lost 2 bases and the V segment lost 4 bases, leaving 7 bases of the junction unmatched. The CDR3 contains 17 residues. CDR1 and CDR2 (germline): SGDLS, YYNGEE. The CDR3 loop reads CASSSSTSGKNTGELFF. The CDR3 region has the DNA TGTGCCAGCAGCTCCTCGACTAGCGGGAAAAACACCGGGGAGCTGTTTTTT.

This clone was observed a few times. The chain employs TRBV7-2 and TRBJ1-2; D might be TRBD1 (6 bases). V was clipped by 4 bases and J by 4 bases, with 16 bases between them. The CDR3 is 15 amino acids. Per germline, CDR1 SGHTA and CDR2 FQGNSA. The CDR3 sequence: CASSSRQVNLYGYTF. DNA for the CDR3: TGTGCCAGCAGCTCGAGACAGGTTAACCTCTATGGCTACACCTTC.